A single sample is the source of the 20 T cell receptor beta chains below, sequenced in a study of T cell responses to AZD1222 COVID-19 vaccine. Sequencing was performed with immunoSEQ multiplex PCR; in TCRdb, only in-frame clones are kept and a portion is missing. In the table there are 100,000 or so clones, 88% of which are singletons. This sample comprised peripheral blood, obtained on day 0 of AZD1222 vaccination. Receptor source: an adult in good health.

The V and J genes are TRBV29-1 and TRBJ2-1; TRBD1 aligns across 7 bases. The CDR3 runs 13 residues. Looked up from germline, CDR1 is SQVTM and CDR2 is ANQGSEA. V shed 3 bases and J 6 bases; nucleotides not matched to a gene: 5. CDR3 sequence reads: CSVDVSGGNEQFF. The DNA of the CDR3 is TGCAGCGTTGACGTATCAGGGGGCAATGAGCAGTTCTTC.

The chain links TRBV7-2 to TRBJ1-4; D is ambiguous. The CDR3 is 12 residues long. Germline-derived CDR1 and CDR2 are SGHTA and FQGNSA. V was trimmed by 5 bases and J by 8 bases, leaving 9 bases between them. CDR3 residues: CASSPGREKLFF. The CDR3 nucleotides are TGTGCCAGCAGCCCCGGGAGGGAAAAACTGTTTTTT. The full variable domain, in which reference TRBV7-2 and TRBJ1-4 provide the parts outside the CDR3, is GAGVSQSPSNKVTEKGKDVELRCDPISGHTALYWYRQSLGQGLEFLIYFQGNSAPDKSGLPSDRFSAERTGGSVSTLTIQRTQQEDSAVYLCASSPGREKLFFGSGTQLSVL.

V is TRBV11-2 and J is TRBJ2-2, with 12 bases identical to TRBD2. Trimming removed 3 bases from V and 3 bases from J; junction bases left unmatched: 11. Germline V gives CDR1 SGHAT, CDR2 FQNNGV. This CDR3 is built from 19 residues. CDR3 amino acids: CASSLRPLAGGHYTGELFF. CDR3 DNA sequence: TGTGCCAGCAGCTTGCGGCCCCTAGCGGGGGGGCACTACACCGGGGAGCTGTTTTTT.

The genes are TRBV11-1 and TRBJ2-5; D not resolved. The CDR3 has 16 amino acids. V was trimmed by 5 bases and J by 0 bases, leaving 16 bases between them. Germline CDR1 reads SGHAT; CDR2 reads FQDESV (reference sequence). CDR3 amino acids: CASSARVRKDQETQYF. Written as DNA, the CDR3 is TGTGCCAGCAGCGCCCGGGTCAGAAAAGACCAAGAGACCCAGTACTTC.

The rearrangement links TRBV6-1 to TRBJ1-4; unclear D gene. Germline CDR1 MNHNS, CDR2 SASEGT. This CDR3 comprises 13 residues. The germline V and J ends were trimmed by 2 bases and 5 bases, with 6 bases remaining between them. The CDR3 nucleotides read TGTGCCAGCAGTGAATCGGGGAATGAAAAACTGTTTTTT. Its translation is CASSESGNEKLFF.

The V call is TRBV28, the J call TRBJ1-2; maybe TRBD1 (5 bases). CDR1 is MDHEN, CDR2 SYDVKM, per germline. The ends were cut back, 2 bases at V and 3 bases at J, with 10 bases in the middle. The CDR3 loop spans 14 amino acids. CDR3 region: CASSLQGKYYGYTF. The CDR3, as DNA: TGTGCCAGCAGTTTACAGGGTAAATACTATGGCTACACCTTC.

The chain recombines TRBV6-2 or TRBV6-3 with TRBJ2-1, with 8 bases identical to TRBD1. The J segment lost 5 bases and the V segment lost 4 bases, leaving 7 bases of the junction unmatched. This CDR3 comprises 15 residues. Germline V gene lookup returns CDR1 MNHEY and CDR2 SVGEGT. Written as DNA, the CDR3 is TGTGCCAGCAGTTCAGGGACAGGTCTCAACAATGAGCAGTTCTTC. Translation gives CASSSGTGLNNEQFF.

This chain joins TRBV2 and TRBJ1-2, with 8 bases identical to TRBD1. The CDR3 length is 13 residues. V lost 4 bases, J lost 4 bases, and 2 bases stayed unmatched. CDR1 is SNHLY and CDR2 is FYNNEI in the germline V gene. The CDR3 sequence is CASSVTGGYGYTF. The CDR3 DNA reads TGTGCCAGCAGTGTCACAGGGGGCTATGGCTACACCTTC. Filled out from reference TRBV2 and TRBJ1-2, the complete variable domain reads EPEVTQTPSHQVTQMGQEVILRCVPISNHLYFYWYRQILGQKVEFLVSFYNNEISEKSEIFDDQFSVERPDGSNFTLKIRSTKLEDSAMYFCASSVTGGYGYTFGSGTRLTVV.

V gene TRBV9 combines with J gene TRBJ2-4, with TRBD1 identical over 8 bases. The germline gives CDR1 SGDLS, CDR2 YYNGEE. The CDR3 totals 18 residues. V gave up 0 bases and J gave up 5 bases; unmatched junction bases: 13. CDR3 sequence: CASSVGGGTGGLENIQYF. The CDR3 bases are TGTGCCAGCAGCGTAGGGGGTGGGACAGGAGGTCTCGAAAACATTCAGTACTTC.

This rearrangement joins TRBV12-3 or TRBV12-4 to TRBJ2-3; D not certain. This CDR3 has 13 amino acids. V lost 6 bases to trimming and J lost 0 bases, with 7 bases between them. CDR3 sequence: CASREWSTDTQYF. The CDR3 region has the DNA TGTGCCAGCAGGGAATGGAGCACAGATACGCAGTATTTT.

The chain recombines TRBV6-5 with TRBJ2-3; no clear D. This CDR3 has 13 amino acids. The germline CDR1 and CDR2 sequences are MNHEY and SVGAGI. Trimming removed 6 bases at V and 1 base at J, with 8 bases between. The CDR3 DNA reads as TGTGCCAGCAGGCCAACAGGCACAGATACGCAGTATTTT. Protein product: CASRPTGTDTQYF.

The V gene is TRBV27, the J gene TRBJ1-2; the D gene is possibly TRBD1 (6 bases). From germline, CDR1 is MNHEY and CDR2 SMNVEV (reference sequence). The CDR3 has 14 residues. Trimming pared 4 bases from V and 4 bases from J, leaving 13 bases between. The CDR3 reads CASSSDRRTYGYTF. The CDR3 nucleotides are TGTGCCAGCAGTTCAGACAGGAGGACCTATGGCTACACCTTC.

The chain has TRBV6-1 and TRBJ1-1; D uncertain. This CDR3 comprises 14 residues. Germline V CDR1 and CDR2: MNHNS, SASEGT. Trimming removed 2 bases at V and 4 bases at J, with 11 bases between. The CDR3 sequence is CASSENRGSTEAFF. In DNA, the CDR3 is TGTGCCAGCAGTGAAAATCGGGGATCCACTGAAGCTTTCTTT.

This CDR3 reads CASSPRRAQPGRQYF. The CDR3 coding sequence is TGTGCCAGCAGCCCACGACGGGCGCAGCCGGGCCGGCAGTATTTT. This sequence joins TRBV11-3 and TRBJ2-3; D is unclear. CDR1 and CDR2 from the germline V gene are SGHNT and YENEEA. The CDR3 spans 15 residues. Trimming took off 5 bases at V and 11 bases at J, with 23 bases between the two ends. Supplemented by reference TRBV11-3 and TRBJ2-3, the full variable domain reads EAGVVQSPRYKIIEKKQPVAFWCNPISGHNTLYWYLQNLGQGPELLIRYENEEAVDDSQLPKDRFSAERLKGVDSTLKIQPAELGDSAVYLCASSPRRAQPGRQYFGPGTRLTVL.

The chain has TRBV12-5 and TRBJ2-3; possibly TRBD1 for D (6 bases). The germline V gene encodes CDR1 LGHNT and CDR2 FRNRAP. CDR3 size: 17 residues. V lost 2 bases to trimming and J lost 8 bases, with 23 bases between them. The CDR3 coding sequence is TGTGCTAGTGGTTTGATTAAACAGGGTTCCGTTTTCGGTACGCAGTATTTT. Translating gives CASGLIKQGSVFGTQYF.

In nucleotides, the CDR3 is TGCGCCAGCAGTCAAAACAGGGCCGGCCGGAACACCATATATTTT. Translating it yields CASSQNRAGRNTIYF. V usage is TRBV23-1 and J usage is TRBJ1-3; D might be TRBD1 (6 bases). TRBV23-1 is an ORF, with its function uncertain. CDR3 length: 15 amino acids. Trimming cost V 2 bases and J 7 bases, with 15 bases left between them.

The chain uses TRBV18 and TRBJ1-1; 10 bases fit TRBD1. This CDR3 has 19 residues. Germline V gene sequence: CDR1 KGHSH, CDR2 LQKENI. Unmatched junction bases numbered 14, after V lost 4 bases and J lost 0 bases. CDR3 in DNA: TGTGCCAGCTCACAACTGGCTAGACAGGGGGCGGGGATGAACACTGAAGCTTTCTTT. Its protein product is CASSQLARQGAGMNTEAFF.

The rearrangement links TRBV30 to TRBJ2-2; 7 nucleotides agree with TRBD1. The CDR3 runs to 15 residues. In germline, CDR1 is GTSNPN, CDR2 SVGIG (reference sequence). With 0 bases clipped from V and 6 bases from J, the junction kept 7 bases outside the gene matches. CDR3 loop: CAWSVSRGLPGELFF. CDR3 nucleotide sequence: TGTGCCTGGAGTGTATCGAGGGGGCTTCCCGGGGAGCTGTTTTTT.

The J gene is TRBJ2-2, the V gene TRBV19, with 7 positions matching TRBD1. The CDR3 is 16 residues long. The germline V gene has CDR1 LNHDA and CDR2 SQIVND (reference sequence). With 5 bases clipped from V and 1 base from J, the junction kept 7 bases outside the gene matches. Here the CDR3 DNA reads TGTGCCAGTAGTCTGCATCGGGACAGGAACACCGGGGAGCTGTTTTTT. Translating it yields CASSLHRDRNTGELFF.

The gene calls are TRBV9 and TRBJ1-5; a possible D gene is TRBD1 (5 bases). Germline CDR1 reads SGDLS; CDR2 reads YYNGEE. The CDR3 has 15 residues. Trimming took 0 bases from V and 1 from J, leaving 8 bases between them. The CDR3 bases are TGTGCCAGCAGCGTAGCCGGGGGGAGCAATCAGCCCCAGCATTTT. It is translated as CASSVAGGSNQPQHF. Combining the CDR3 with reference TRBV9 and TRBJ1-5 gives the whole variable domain DSGVTQTPKHLITATGQRVTLRCSPRSGDLSVYWYQQSLDQGLQFLIQYYNGEERAKGNILERFSAQQFPDLHSELNLSSLELGDSALYFCASSVAGGSNQPQHFGDGTRLSIL.